What follows are 20 T cell receptor beta chains derived from one specimen sequenced in a study of PD-1 blockade in classical Hodgkin lymphoma (dated by TCRdb to the early 2020s). Taken with the paper, the label for time point translates to: cycle 4 day 1 (C4D1), after more than five weeks of nivolumab. Relapse after autologous stem cell transplantation had occurred in all trial patients, and cohorts A, B and C were distinguished by prior brentuximab vedotin exposure. The library was generated by the immunoSEQ multiplex PCR assay. TCRdb limited this immuneACCESS table to in-frame rearrangements with V and J called. A share of clones is missing; checked studies link under half to unresolved V genes, and the rest is unexplained. Across this sample there are roughly 100,000 clones, with about three quarters seen only once. In total, the top ten clones hold less than 10% of the sample. The specimen was peripheral blood mononuclear cells (PBMCs), collected before the fourth cycle of nivolumab. Receptors originate from a human donor with classical Hodgkin lymphoma.

The V call is TRBV5-1, the J call TRBJ2-3; TRBD2 agrees at 11 bases. Germline CDR1 is SGHRS and CDR2 is YFSETQ. The CDR3 is 14 amino acids. V lost 1 base and J lost 8; bases outside the gene matches: 3. In nucleotides, the CDR3 is TGCGCCAGCAGCTTGTTACTAGCGGGAGCTACGCAGTATTTT. This gives the protein CASSLLLAGATQYF.

The rearrangement joins TRBV2 to TRBJ2-5, with TRBD1 matching over 10 bases. V shed 4 bases, J shed 4 bases, and the junction held 3 bases outside the gene matches. CDR1 and CDR2 (germline): SNHLY, FYNNEI. This CDR3 spans 14 amino acids. CDR3 amino acids: CASSADRGLETQYF. In DNA form, the CDR3 reads TGTGCCAGCAGTGCTGACAGGGGGCTAGAGACCCAGTACTTC.

The rearrangement joins TRBV5-1 to TRBJ2-7; 9 nucleotides line up with TRBD1. The CDR3 totals 13 residues. CDR1 SGHRS and CDR2 YFSETQ come from the germline V gene. V gave up 3 bases and J gave up 7 bases; unmatched junction bases: 5. CDR3 DNA sequence: TGCGCCAGCAGCTGGGGACAGGGAGGTGAGCAGTACTTC. Amino acid sequence: CASSWGQGGEQYF.

The V call is TRBV4-2, the J call TRBJ2-3; 13 bases align to TRBD2. The CDR3 runs to 19 residues. The J segment lost 2 bases and the V segment lost 0 bases, leaving 8 bases of the junction unmatched. Germline CDR1 reads LGHNA; CDR2 reads YNFKEQ. The CDR3 coding sequence is TGTGCCAGCAGCCAAGATTGGGCCGGACTAGCGGGAGCCACAGATACGCAGTATTTT. It codes for CASSQDWAGLAGATDTQYF.

V usage is TRBV6-5 and J usage is TRBJ2-5; no firm D call. Per germline, CDR1 MNHEY and CDR2 SVGAGI. V shed 6 bases and J shed 1 base, with 12 bases lying between them. The CDR3 is made up of 14 amino acids. Here the CDR3 DNA reads TGTGCCAGCAGAACGGGCTGGGGCCAAGAGACCCAGTACTTC. Translated: CASRTGWGQETQYF.

This clone appeared many times. V and J are TRBV15 and TRBJ2-7; D gene ambiguous. Trimming cost V 0 bases and J 2 bases, with 11 bases left between them. The V gene's germline CDR1 is LNHNV and CDR2 YYDKDF (reference sequence). There are 15 residues in the CDR3. Here the CDR3 DNA reads TGTGCCACCAGCAGAGACGCGGCACCTACCTACGAGCAGTACTTC. Residues: CATSRDAAPTYEQYF.

The chain recombines TRBV5-6 with TRBJ2-3; no firm D call. This CDR3 contains 12 residues. V shed 4 bases and J shed 5 bases, with 8 bases lying between them. Germline V gene sequence: CDR1 SGHDT, CDR2 YYEEEE. The CDR3 region has the DNA TGTGCCAGCAGCATTAGTAGAGATACGCAGTATTTT. Translating it yields CASSISRDTQYF. Looking up the rest from reference TRBV5-6 and TRBJ2-3 gives the full variable domain: DAGVTQSPTHLIKTRGQQVTLRCSPKSGHDTVSWYQQALGQGPQFIFQYYEEEERQRGNFPDRFSGHQFPNYSSELNVNALLLGDSALYLCASSISRDTQYFGPGTRLTVL.

The gene calls are TRBV15 and TRBJ2-1, with 11 nucleotides matching TRBD2. Losses at the gene ends were 2 bases for V and 12 bases for J; bases not matched to a gene: 9. CDR1 is LNHNV and CDR2 is YYDKDF in the germline V gene (reference sequence). This CDR3 spans 15 amino acids. CDR3: CATSRHSLAGAPQFF. The CDR3, as DNA: TGTGCCACCAGCAGACACTCACTAGCGGGGGCCCCGCAGTTCTTC.

The chain is built from TRBV4-2 and TRBJ2-3; 11 bases match TRBD2. J gave up 5 bases and V 1 base, and 5 bases lay outside the gene matches. The CDR3 runs to 16 residues. From germline, CDR1 is LGHNA and CDR2 YNFKEQ. The CDR3 spells CASSQVLAGAGDTQYF. The CDR3 DNA follows: TGTGCCAGCAGCCAAGTACTAGCGGGAGCGGGAGATACGCAGTATTTT.

The chain employs TRBV6-6 and TRBJ2-2; a weak D match, TRBD2 (7 bases). The V end lost 11 bases, the J end lost 0 bases, and 16 bases lay between the germline ends. The CDR3 length is 15 residues. Per germline, CDR1 MNHNY and CDR2 SVGAGI (reference sequence). CDR3 DNA sequence: TGTGCCGCGAGGGGGGGCCCAACGAACACCGGGGAGCTGTTTTTT. Its translation is CAARGGPTNTGELFF.

V usage is TRBV27 and J usage is TRBJ1-2; D possibly corresponds to TRBD1 (6 bases). The CDR3 covers 13 residues. CDR1 is MNHEY, CDR2 SMNVEV, per germline (reference sequence). Trimming removed 4 bases at V and 7 bases at J, with 13 bases between. The chain's CDR3 is CASSYNRALGYTF. The CDR3 nucleotides are TGTGCCAGCAGTTACAACAGGGCGCTTGGCTACACCTTC.

The chain carries TRBV19 and TRBJ1-3, with D possibly being TRBD1 (5 bases). The CDR3 length is 13 residues. Germline CDR1 reads LNHDA; CDR2 reads SQIVND (reference sequence). V lost 6 bases and J 8 bases, leaving 14 bases between the germline ends. The CDR3 region is CASSGRERDTIYF. The CDR3 DNA sequence: TGTGCCAGTAGCGGCAGGGAAAGGGACACCATATATTTT.

Turning to this clone: One end of the junction varies from germline; a read error may be responsible. V usage is TRBV10-3 and J usage is TRBJ1-1; D uncertain. Per germline, CDR1 ENHRY and CDR2 SYGVKD. CDR3 length: 13 residues. The CDR3 loop is CASSYSEVTEAFF. The CDR3 DNA reads TGTGCCAGCAGTTACTCCGAAGTGACTGAAGCTTTCTTT.

This clone was recorded a few times. The rearrangement joins TRBV10-3 to TRBJ2-3, with 9 bases identical to TRBD2. This CDR3 region has 16 residues. V shed 3 bases and J 0 bases; nucleotides not matched to a gene: 4. Germline V gene lookup returns CDR1 ENHRY and CDR2 SYGVKD. CDR3 amino acids: CAISEPSGVSTDTQYF. Here the CDR3 DNA reads TGTGCCATCAGTGAACCTAGCGGGGTTAGCACAGATACGCAGTATTTT.

The chain carries TRBV28 and TRBJ1-2; TRBD1 agrees at 10 bases. Trimming at V came to 6 bases and at J to 3 bases, leaving 10 bases not matched to a gene. This CDR3 spans 16 amino acids. Germline V gene sequence: CDR1 MDHEN, CDR2 SYDVKM. The CDR3 is CASSSTGGRLYYGYTF. The CDR3 nucleotides are TGTGCCAGCAGCTCGACAGGGGGCCGACTTTACTATGGCTACACCTTC.

The CDR3 DNA reads as TGTGCCAGCAGCCAAGATCGTGGAGCCACCCCAACTAATGAAAAACTGTTTTTT. Translation gives CASSQDRGATPTNEKLFF. The chain employs TRBV4-2 and TRBJ1-4; the D is unclear. The CDR3 spans 18 residues. The V end was cut by 0 bases, the J end by 0 bases, with 14 bases between. CDR1 and CDR2 from the germline V gene are LGHNA and YNFKEQ.

The rearrangement uses TRBV28 and TRBJ2-1, with 15 positions matching TRBD2. The germline CDR1 and CDR2 sequences are MDHEN and SYDVKM. The CDR3 has 17 residues. Trimming at V came to 5 bases and at J to 7 bases, leaving 9 bases not matched to a gene. CDR3 DNA sequence: TGTGCCAGCAGTCAACCCCCGGGACTAGCGGGAGGAAATGAGCAGTTCTTC. Translated: CASSQPPGLAGGNEQFF.

The chain uses TRBV6-5 and TRBJ1-1; 9 nucleotides line up with TRBD1. The junction had 10 bases not matched to a gene; V was cut back by 6 bases and J by 5 bases. CDR1 is MNHEY, CDR2 SVGAGI, per germline. The length of the CDR3 is 15 residues. CDR3 sequence (DNA): TGTGCCAGCAGGGATTCGGGACAGGGAGGGACTGAAGCTTTCTTT. This translates into CASRDSGQGGTEAFF.

This chain joins TRBV5-1 and TRBJ2-1; 8 nucleotides align to TRBD1. CDR1 is SGHRS and CDR2 is YFSETQ in the germline V gene. This CDR3 is built from 16 residues. The V and J ends lost 0 bases and 1 base, in that order; junction bases with no gene match: 3. Here the CDR3 reads CASSLGGTGSYNEQFF. The CDR3 DNA is TGCGCCAGCAGCTTGGGGGGGACAGGATCCTACAATGAGCAGTTCTTC.

J is TRBJ1-4 and V is TRBV7-6; D is unresolved. Germline CDR1 and CDR2: SGHVS and FNYEAQ. CDR3 length equals 15 residues. The germline V and J ends were trimmed by 1 base and 10 bases, with 16 bases remaining between them. This chain's CDR3 is CASSLDLFADGKLFF. CDR3 bases: TGTGCCAGCAGCTTAGATTTGTTTGCGGATGGAAAACTGTTTTTT.